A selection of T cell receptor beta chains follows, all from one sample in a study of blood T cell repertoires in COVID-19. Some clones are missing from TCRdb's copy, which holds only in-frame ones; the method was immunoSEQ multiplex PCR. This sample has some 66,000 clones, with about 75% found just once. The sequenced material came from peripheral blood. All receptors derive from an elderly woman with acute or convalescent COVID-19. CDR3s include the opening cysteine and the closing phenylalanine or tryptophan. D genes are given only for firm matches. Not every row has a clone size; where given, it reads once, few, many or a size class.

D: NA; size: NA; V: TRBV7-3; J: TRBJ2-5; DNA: TGTGCCAGCAGCCTCGGAAGGGGTCAAGAGACCCAGTACTTC; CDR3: CASSLGRGQETQYF
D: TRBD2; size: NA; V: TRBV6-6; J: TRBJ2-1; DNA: TGTGCCAGCAGTTCACAGAGCGGCGGGAGCCTCAATGAGCAGTTCTTC; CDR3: CASSSQSGGSLNEQFF
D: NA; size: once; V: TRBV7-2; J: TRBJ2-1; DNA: TGTGCCAGCAGCCTCCCGCCGGGGGAGCAGTTCTTC; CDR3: CASSLPPGEQFF
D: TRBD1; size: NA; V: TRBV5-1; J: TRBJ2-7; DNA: TGCGCCAGCAGCGTGGACAGGGGGCTTGGTAGGACCTACGAGCAGTACTTC; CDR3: CASSVDRGLGRTYEQYF
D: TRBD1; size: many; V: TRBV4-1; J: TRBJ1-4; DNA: TGCGCCAGCAGCCAAGAGGGAACAGGGGATGAAAAACTGTTTTTT; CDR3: CASSQEGTGDEKLFF
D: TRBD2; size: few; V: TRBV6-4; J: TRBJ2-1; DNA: TGTGCCAGCGCGAGCCGGGAGGCCCGTGAGCAGTTCTTC; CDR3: CASASREAREQFF
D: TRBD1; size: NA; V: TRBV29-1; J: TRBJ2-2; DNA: TGCAGCGTCGTACAGGGGACCGGGGAGCTGTTTTTT; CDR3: CSVVQGTGELFF
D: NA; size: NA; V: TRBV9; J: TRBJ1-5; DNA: TGTGCCAGCAGCACCGGACACGCCGGGGGAAATCAGCCCCAGCATTTT; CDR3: CASSTGHAGGNQPQHF
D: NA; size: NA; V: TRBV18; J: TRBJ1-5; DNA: TGTGCCAGCTCACCAGGGCAGGCCCTCAATCAGCCCCAGCATTTT; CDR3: CASSPGQALNQPQHF
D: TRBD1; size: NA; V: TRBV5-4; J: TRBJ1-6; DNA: TGTGCCAGCAGCTTCCGGGACAGTAATTCACCCCTCCACTTT; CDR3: CASSFRDSNSPLHF
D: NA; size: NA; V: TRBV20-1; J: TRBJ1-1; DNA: TGCAGTGCTAGTACTAGGGCGACGGTAGCTTTCTTT; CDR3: CSASTRATVAFF
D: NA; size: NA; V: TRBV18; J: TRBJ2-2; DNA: TGTGCCAGCTCACCTCGTAGCGGGAACACCGGGGAGCTGTTTTTT; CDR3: CASSPRSGNTGELFF
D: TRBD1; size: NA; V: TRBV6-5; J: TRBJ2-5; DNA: TGTGCCAGCAGTTACAGGGACAGTCAGACCCAGTACTTC; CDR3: CASSYRDSQTQYF
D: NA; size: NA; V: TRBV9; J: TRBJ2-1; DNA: TGTGCCAGCAGCGTAGAGGGGGACCTAGGCTACAATGAGCAGTTCTTC; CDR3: CASSVEGDLGYNEQFF
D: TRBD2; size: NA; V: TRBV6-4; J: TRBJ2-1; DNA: TGTGCCAGCAGTCCTGAGGGGACTAGCGGGAGTCGGTCCTACAATGAGCAGTTCTTC; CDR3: CASSPEGTSGSRSYNEQFF
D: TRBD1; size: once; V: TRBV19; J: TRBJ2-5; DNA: TGTGCCAGTAGTACCCGACAGGGCCTTCAAGAGACCCAGTACTTC; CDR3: CASSTRQGLQETQYF
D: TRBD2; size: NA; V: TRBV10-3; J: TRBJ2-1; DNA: TGTGCCATCAGCTCCGGGACTAGCGGGAGCAATGAGCAGTTCTTC; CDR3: CAISSGTSGSNEQFF
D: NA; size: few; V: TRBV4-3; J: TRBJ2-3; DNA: TGCGCCAGCAGCCCAGGCCCAAAGGGGGAAGAGAACACAGATACGCAGTATTTT; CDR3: CASSPGPKGEENTDTQYF
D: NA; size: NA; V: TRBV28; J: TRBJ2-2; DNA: TGTGCCAGCAGTCAAATGACCGGGGAGCTGTTTTTT; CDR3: CASSQMTGELFF
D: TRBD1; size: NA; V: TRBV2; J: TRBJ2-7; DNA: TGTGCCAGCAGAGACAGGGGACCGGCGTACGAGCAGTACTTC; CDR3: CASRDRGPAYEQYF
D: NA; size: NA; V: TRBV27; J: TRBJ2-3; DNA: TGTGCCAGCAAATATCGTGGCCCAACAGATACGCAGTATTTT; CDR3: CASKYRGPTDTQYF
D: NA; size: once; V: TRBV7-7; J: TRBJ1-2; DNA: TGTGCTAGCAGCTTATACAGGGCCGTCTGGATTAACTATGGCTACACCTTC; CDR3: CASSLYRAVWINYGYTF